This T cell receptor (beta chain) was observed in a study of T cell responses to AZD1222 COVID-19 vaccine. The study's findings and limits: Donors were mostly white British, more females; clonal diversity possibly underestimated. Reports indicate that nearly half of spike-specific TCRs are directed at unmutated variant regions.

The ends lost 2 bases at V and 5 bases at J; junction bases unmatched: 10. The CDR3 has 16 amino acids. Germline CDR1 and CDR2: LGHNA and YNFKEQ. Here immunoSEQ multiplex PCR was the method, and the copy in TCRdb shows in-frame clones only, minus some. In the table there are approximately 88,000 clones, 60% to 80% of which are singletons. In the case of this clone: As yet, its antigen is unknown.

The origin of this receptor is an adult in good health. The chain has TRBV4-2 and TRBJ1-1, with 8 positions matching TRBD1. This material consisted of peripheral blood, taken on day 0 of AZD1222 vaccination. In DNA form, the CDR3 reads TGTGCCAGCAGCCAACAATTGGGACAGGTGGGGACTGAAGCTTTCTTT. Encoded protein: CASSQQLGQVGTEAFF.